This T cell receptor beta chain comes out of a study of OX40 agonist ivuxolimab in advanced cancers. Study background: Of mixed ages from about 20 to 80 and averaging around 60 years, the group was approximately 80% male.

Produced via immunoSEQ multiplex PCR; TCRdb's table is partial and in-frame only. The data show 48,000 or so clones, nearly 85% seen once. Broader study findings: Partial responders dosed at 0.1-3.0 mg/kg displayed clonal expansion ranking among the lowest.

Germline V gene data show CDR1 as LGHNA and CDR2 as YSLEER. This CDR3 is built from 17 residues. V lost 1 base to trimming and J lost 0 bases, with 15 bases between them. Concerning this clone: Its specificity is unknown.

Sample: CD4+ or CD8+ T cells sorted from blood, taken in a trial of the OX40 agonist ivuxolimab. The V gene is TRBV4-3, the J gene TRBJ1-2; D call uncertain. The receptor comes from an adult with an advanced solid tumor such as melanoma, head and neck, liver or kidney cancer. CDR3 nucleotides: TGCGCCAGCAGCCAAGCCCATGCCCTCCGAGCTAACTATGGCTACACCTTC. It is translated as CASSQAHALRANYGYTF.